A single sample gave rise to the 2 T cell receptor beta chains below, sequenced in a study of cytomegalovirus exposure and HLA in healthy donors. The protocol was immunoSEQ multiplex PCR, while the TCRdb copy is restricted to in-frame clones and leaves out a portion. The data show fewer than 55,000 clones, about 90% seen once. Sequencing used PBMCs. These TCRs come from a man aged 18 to 29 in good health and CMV-seronegative.

The chain carries TRBV7-9 and TRBJ2-1; no clear D gene. CDR1 and CDR2 from the germline V gene are SEHNR and FQNEAQ (reference sequence). The CDR3 runs 14 residues. V was shortened by 3 bases and J by 5 bases, with 11 bases between the two germline ends. The CDR3 loop is CASSLERTHNEQFF. The CDR3 DNA reads TGTGCCAGCAGCTTGGAGCGAACCCACAATGAGCAGTTCTTC.

This chain connects TRBV6-7 to TRBJ2-1; TRBD1 agrees at 8 bases. TRBV6-7 is designated an ORF whose function remains uncertain. The length of the CDR3 is 16 residues. V lost 6 bases and J lost 9; bases outside the gene matches: 16. For the CDR3, the DNA is TGTGCCAGCAGGCTCGCAGGGGGCTCGCCCAAGTGTGAGCAGTTCTTC. It specifies CASRLAGGSPKCEQFF.